The 19 T cell receptor beta chains reported below all come from one sample, sequenced in a study of blood T cell repertoires in COVID-19. TCRdb's table, derived via immunoSEQ multiplex PCR, lists solely in-frame clones and lacks some. The table lists fewer than 350,000 clones, 75% to 90% of them singletons. Sequenced: PBMCs or T cells enriched from blood (not recorded which). These receptors were collected from a man aged 30 to 39 who had recovered from COVID-19.

The V and J genes are TRBV25-1 and TRBJ1-1; 7 bases line up with TRBD1. CDR1 and CDR2 (germline): MGHDK, SYGVNS. Trimming at V came to 0 bases and at J to 5 bases, leaving 15 bases not matched to a gene. CDR3 length equals 18 residues. The CDR3 loop is CASSEYSRQGVFRTEAFF. CDR3 nucleotide sequence: TGTGCCAGCAGTGAATATTCTCGGCAGGGGGTATTTAGGACTGAAGCTTTCTTT. Filled out from reference TRBV25-1 and TRBJ1-1, the complete variable domain reads EADIYQTPRYLVIGTGKKITLECSQTMGHDKMYWYQQDPGMELHLIHYSYGVNSTEKGDLSSESTVSRIRTEHFPLTLESARPSHTSQYLCASSEYSRQGVFRTEAFFGQGTRLTVV.

V and J are TRBV7-2 and TRBJ1-5; 8 nucleotides align to TRBD1. J was trimmed by 5 bases and V by 5 bases; bases with no gene match: 5. This CDR3 contains 14 residues. The germline V gene has CDR1 SGHTA and CDR2 FQGNSA. The DNA for the CDR3 is TGTGCCAGCAGCCCGAGACAGGGGCATCAGCCCCAGCATTTT. It encodes CASSPRQGHQPQHF.

This chain links TRBV3-1 (or the pseudogene TRBV3-2) with TRBJ2-1; 10 nucleotides match TRBD2. CDR1 is LGHDT and CDR2 is YNNKEL in the germline V gene (reference sequence). V shed 4 bases, J shed 9 bases, and the junction held 12 bases outside the gene matches. The CDR3 runs 16 residues. Here the CDR3 DNA reads TGTGCCAGCAGCCCAGCGGGGGGGCTAGTTTGGATTGAGCAGTTCTTC. Encoded protein: CASSPAGGLVWIEQFF.

As concerns this clone: Other DNA sequences in the sample encode the same CDR3. J is TRBJ2-1 and V is TRBV18, with 8 bases that match TRBD1. V lost 2 bases to trimming and J lost 7 bases; unmatched junction nucleotides: 4. This CDR3 is 14 amino acids long. CDR1 and CDR2 (germline): KGHSH, LQKENI. The CDR3 spells CASSPKTGGNEQFF. The CDR3 nucleotides are TGTGCCAGCTCACCAAAAACAGGGGGGAATGAGCAGTTCTTC.

DNA of the CDR3: TGTGCCAGCAGTATCCCACGTTGGGGGCGCGGAAAGAATGAAAAACTGTTTTTT. Its protein product is CASSIPRWGRGKNEKLFF. The chain combines TRBV25-1 with TRBJ1-4; maybe TRBD1 (6 bases). Trimming removed 5 bases at V and 5 bases at J, with 24 bases between. Germline V gives CDR1 MGHDK, CDR2 SYGVNS. This CDR3 spans 18 amino acids.

The rearrangement joins TRBV25-1 to TRBJ1-1, with D perhaps matching TRBD1 (6 bases). The germline V and J ends were trimmed by 8 bases and 4 bases, with 14 bases remaining between them. Germline lookup yields CDR1 MGHDK and CDR2 SYGVNS. This CDR3 contains 13 residues. This chain's CDR3 is CASRITGTTEAFF. CDR3 DNA sequence: TGTGCCAGCCGAATTACAGGGACCACTGAAGCTTTCTTT.

The rearrangement uses TRBV4-2 and TRBJ2-5, with 11 positions matching TRBD2. J was trimmed by 2 bases and V by 0 bases; bases with no gene match: 2. In germline, CDR1 is LGHNA, CDR2 YNFKEQ. The CDR3 is 16 amino acids. This CDR3 reads CASSQDWTSGQETQYF. In DNA, the CDR3 is TGTGCCAGCAGCCAAGATTGGACTAGCGGGCAAGAGACCCAGTACTTC.

This chain links TRBV6-2 or TRBV6-3 with TRBJ1-2; 9 nucleotides agree with TRBD1. CDR1 MNHEY and CDR2 SVGEGT come from the germline V gene. CDR3 length equals 14 residues. V lost 2 bases, J lost 6 bases, and 4 bases stayed unmatched. The CDR3 sequence is CASSYRGTGNGYTF. In DNA form, the CDR3 reads TGTGCCAGCAGTTACCGCGGGACAGGGAATGGCTACACCTTC.

The rearrangement links TRBV6-5 to TRBJ1-6; D ambiguous. The CDR3 extends over 15 amino acids. CDR1 MNHEY and CDR2 SVGAGI come from the germline V gene. The V and J ends lost 5 bases and 6 bases respectively, with 14 bases between them. As DNA, the CDR3 is TGTGCCAGCAGTAACCGGCGGGAAAGTAATTCACCCCTCCACTTT. Translated, it gives CASSNRRESNSPLHF.

This clone came up a few times. The chain has TRBV3-1 (or the pseudogene TRBV3-2) and TRBJ2-7, with D perhaps matching TRBD2 (6 bases). This CDR3 has 16 residues. The germline V gene encodes CDR1 LGHDT and CDR2 YNNKEL (reference sequence). Trimming removed 4 bases at V and 0 bases at J, with 16 bases between. CDR3 DNA sequence: TGTGCCAGCAGCCTTCTCCGGGACTGCCTCTCCTACGAGCAGTACTTC. This codes for CASSLLRDCLSYEQYF.

This CDR3 reads CASSPGHTDTQYF. The CDR3 DNA sequence: TGTGCCAGTAGTCCCGGACATACAGATACGCAGTATTTT. The chain combines TRBV19 with TRBJ2-3; a weak D match, TRBD1 (5 bases). V lost 5 bases and J lost 3, with 9 bases in between. The germline V gene encodes CDR1 LNHDA and CDR2 SQIVND (reference sequence). The CDR3 runs 13 residues.

Only one count was recorded for this clone. CDR3 in amino acids: CASSVGPGNTIYF. DNA of the CDR3: TGTGCCAGCAGTGTGGGCCCTGGAAACACCATATATTTT. The chain is built from TRBV2 and TRBJ1-3; D gene unclear. There are 13 residues in the CDR3. With 4 bases removed from V and 2 bases from J, the gap between germline ends came to 6 bases. Looked up from germline, CDR1 is SNHLY and CDR2 is FYNNEI.

This clone was counted many times. This chain uses TRBV6-4 with TRBJ2-3; 14 bases map to TRBD2. The V and J ends lost 0 bases and 4 bases, in that order; junction bases with no gene match: 0. The CDR3 totals 16 residues. In germline, CDR1 is MRHNA, CDR2 SNTAGT. The CDR3 bases are TGTGCCAGCAGTGACTCGGGACTAGCGGGGGCAGATACGCAGTATTTT. It codes for CASSDSGLAGADTQYF.

This chain connects TRBV3-1 (or the pseudogene TRBV3-2) to TRBJ1-1, with D perhaps TRBD1 (6 bases). The CDR3 has 16 residues. Germline assignment: CDR1 LGHDT and CDR2 YNNKEL (reference sequence). The V end was cut by 1 base, the J end by 5 bases, with 17 bases between. CDR3: CASSQAPQGISTEAFF. The CDR3, as DNA: TGTGCCAGCAGCCAAGCCCCACAGGGAATTAGTACTGAAGCTTTCTTT.

The chain couples TRBV5-1 to TRBJ2-7, with D maybe TRBD1 (6 bases). The germline gives CDR1 SGHRS, CDR2 YFSETQ. The V gene lost 0 bases and the J gene lost 4 bases, with 17 bases spanning the gap. The CDR3 has 16 amino acids. This CDR3 is CASSLGQGKKSYEQYF. DNA of the CDR3: TGCGCCAGCAGCTTGGGCCAGGGGAAGAAGTCGTACGAGCAGTACTTC. Using reference TRBV5-1 and TRBJ2-7 for the parts outside the CDR3, the full variable domain is KAGVTQTPRYLIKTRGQQVTLSCSPISGHRSVSWYQQTPGQGLQFLFEYFSETQRNKGNFPGRFSGRQFSNSRSEMNVSTLELGDSALYLCASSLGQGKKSYEQYFGPGTRLTVT.

This clone came up a few times. This sequence joins TRBV21-1 and TRBJ1-2; the table gives TRBD1 as D, unverified against the DNA. TRBV21-1 counts as a pseudogene. This CDR3 is 18 amino acids long. CDR3 amino acids: CASSNQHDGQGANYGYTF. CDR3 nucleotide sequence: TGTGCCAGCAGCAACCAGCATGACGGACAGGGGGCTAACTATGGCTACACCTTC.

The chain couples TRBV7-2 to TRBJ2-5; 13 bases are a match to TRBD2. The V gene end was trimmed by 6 bases and the J gene end by 4 bases; junction bases not matched to a gene: 5. Germline CDR1 and CDR2: SGHTA and FQGNSA. This CDR3 has 15 amino acids. CDR3 region: CASSPTSGGAETQYF. The CDR3 DNA follows: TGTGCCAGCAGTCCCACTAGCGGGGGGGCAGAGACCCAGTACTTC.

The CDR3 sequence: CASSSRRSYSSYNEQFF. Here the CDR3 DNA reads TGCGCCAGCAGCTCCCGTCGGTCTTACAGCTCCTACAATGAGCAGTTCTTC. The V gene is TRBV5-1, the J gene TRBJ2-1; no clear D gene. V was pared by 3 bases and J by 0 bases, with 16 bases between. Germline V gene sequence: CDR1 SGHRS, CDR2 YFSETQ. CDR3 length equals 17 residues.

V is TRBV5-1 and J is TRBJ2-5, with 10 bases lining up with TRBD1. The CDR3 loop spans 15 amino acids. The V and J ends lost 6 bases and 2 bases, in that order; junction bases with no gene match: 7. The germline gives CDR1 SGHRS, CDR2 YFSETQ. The CDR3 bases are TGCGCCAGCAAGTTTGTGGGACAGGGGCAAGAGACCCAGTACTTC. Protein sequence: CASKFVGQGQETQYF.